This T cell receptor beta chain derives from a study of cytomegalovirus exposure and HLA in healthy donors. PCR amplification relied on 60 Vbeta primers (plus 13 Jbeta primers). Measured with immunoSEQ multiplex PCR; TCRdb has only the in-frame clones, and not every one. Of 120,000 to 150,000 clones in the sample, 65% to 90% were seen once. The germline V and J ends were trimmed by 3 bases and 3 bases, with 12 bases remaining between them. Per germline, CDR1 SGHVS and CDR2 FQNEAQ. This CDR3 is 14 amino acids long. This clone turned up a few times. Its antigen is not identified. General study findings and limits: Per a prior analysis, the majority of TCR beta V segments were productive roughly 87% or roughly 30% of the time.

This clonotype was sampled from a female donor in good health and CMV-seronegative. The genes are TRBV7-8 and TRBJ2-7, with D possibly being TRBD2 (6 bases). Source material: PBMCs. The CDR3 protein is CASSFRGEIYEQYF. Here the CDR3 DNA reads TGTGCCAGCAGCTTTCGCGGGGAAATCTACGAGCAGTACTTC.